This T cell receptor (beta chain) was identified in a study of T cells in Graves' hyperthyroidism and ophthalmopathy. At the level of the study: The authors collected peripheral blood at initial diagnosis, before any treatment. Study conclusions and caveats: It was a median around seven months before onset that the model predicted ophthalmopathy.

CDR3 length equals 16 residues. Germline V gene data show CDR1 as LGHNA and CDR2 as YSLEER. Trimming left V 2 bases short and J 2 bases short, with 15 bases between. A note on this clonotype: Antigen unknown.

TCR beta CDR3 region amplification was performed from RNA transcripts. RT-PCR in the first round (using the HTBI primer set) targeted the TCR CDR3. TCRdb ran MiXCR on the multiplex PCR reads and lists one entry per CDR3 protein. The repertoire holds 300,000 to 450,000 distinct CDR3 sequences, with roughly 13% as singletons. The sequenced sample was blood. The clonotype comes from a woman in her sixties or seventies with Graves' hyperthyroidism. V and J are TRBV4-3 and TRBJ1-1, with a weak D call TRBD1 (6 bases). This chain's CDR3 is CASSQTRGGRNTEAFF. Written as DNA, the CDR3 is TGCGCCAGCAGCCAAACCAGGGGAGGACGAAACACTGAAGCTTTCTTT.